The clone carrying this T cell receptor beta chain has more than one count but fewer than ten. Its antigen is currently unknown. The CDR3 spans 15 residues. From germline, CDR1 is SQVTM and CDR2 ANQGSEA. The trim removed 3 bases at V and 0 bases at J, leaving 8 bases unmatched. This sample stems from a study of shared clonotypes between healthy human individuals. Study results and limitations: Sequencing depth was expected to affect clonotype sharing among donors.

Replicate sorted-subset PCRs were loaded with around 0.2 ug DNA, 30,000 to 35,000 T cell genomes. Original processing notes: ImmunoSEQ junction-only sequences lacked quality scores, so their filtering differed. The method was immunoSEQ multiplex PCR; TCRdb's version includes in-frame clones alone and lacks a portion of them. The V and J calls and clone size come from that table; D and trimming were worked out from the DNA. Among about 2.3 million clones listed, less than 95% were seen once. Specimen: naive CD4+ T cells from PBMCs. As to subset: CD45RA+ positively selected. The receptor's source is a man aged 18 to 30 in good health. Some clones in this sample may be carry-over from other donors' samples. J is TRBJ2-7 and V is TRBV29-1; TRBD2 aligns across 7 bases. CDR3 in DNA: TGCAGCGTTGACCTTGGAGGCGGGAGCTCCTACGAGCAGTACTTC. Translation gives CSVDLGGGSSYEQYF.